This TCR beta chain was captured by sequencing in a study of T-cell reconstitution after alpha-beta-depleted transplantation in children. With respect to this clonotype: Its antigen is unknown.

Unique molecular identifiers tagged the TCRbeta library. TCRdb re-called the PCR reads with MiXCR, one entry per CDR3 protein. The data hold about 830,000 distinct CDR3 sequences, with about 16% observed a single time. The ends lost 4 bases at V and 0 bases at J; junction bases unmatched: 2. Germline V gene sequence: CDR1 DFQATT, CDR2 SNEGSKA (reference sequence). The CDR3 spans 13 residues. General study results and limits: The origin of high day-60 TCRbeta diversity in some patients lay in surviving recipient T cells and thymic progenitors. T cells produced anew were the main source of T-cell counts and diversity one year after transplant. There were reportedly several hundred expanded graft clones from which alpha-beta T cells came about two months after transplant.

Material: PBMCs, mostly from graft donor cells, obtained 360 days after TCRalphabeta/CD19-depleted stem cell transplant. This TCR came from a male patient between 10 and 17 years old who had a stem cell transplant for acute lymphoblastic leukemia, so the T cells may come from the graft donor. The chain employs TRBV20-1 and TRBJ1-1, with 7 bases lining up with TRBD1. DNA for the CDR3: TGCAGTGCTACAGGGGGGGTGAACACTGAAGCTTTCTTT. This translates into CSATGGVNTEAFF.